This TCR beta chain came from a study of blood T cell repertoires in COVID-19. This clone was seen only a few times. Germline values: CDR1 LGHNA, CDR2 YNFKEQ. V dropped 2 bases and J dropped 7 bases, with 9 bases sitting between them. This CDR3 is built from 13 residues. Some clones are missing from TCRdb's copy, which holds only in-frame ones; the method was immunoSEQ multiplex PCR. The sample gives roughly 48,000 clones, approximately 85% of which show up once; 7% to 7.5% is in the top ten. This receptor was obtained from a man in his forties with acute or convalescent COVID-19. The genes are TRBV4-2 and TRBJ2-1; D remains unclear. Sequencing input: peripheral blood. CDR3 amino acids: CASSQPPGNEQFF. In DNA, the CDR3 is TGTGCCAGCAGCCAACCTCCCGGGAATGAGCAGTTCTTC.